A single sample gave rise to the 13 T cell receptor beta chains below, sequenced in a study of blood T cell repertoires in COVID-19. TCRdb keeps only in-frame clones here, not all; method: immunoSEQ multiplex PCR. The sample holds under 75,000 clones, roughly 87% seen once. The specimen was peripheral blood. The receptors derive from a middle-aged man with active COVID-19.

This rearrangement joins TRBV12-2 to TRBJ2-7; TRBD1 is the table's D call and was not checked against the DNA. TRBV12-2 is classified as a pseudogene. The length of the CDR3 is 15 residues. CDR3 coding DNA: TGTGCAAGTCGCTCTAAGGACAGGCGGCCCTACGAGCAGTACTTC. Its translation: CASRSKDRRPYEQYF.

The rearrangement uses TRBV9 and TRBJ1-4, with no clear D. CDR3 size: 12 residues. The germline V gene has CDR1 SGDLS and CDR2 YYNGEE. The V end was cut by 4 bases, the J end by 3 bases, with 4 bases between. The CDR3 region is CASSKPNEKLFF. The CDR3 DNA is TGTGCCAGCAGCAAGCCTAATGAAAAACTGTTTTTT.

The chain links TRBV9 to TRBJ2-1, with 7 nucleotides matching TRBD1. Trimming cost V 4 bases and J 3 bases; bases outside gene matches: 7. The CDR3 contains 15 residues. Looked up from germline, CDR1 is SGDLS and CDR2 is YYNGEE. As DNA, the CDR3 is TGTGCCAGCAGCCCCTGGGGACAGTTCTACAATGAGCAGTTCTTC. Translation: CASSPWGQFYNEQFF.

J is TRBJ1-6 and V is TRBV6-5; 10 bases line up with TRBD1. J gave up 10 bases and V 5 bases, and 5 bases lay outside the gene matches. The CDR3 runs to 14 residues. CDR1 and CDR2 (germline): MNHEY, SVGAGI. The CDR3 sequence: CASSPGQGKSPLHF. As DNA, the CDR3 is TGTGCCAGCAGTCCGGGACAGGGGAAGTCACCCCTCCACTTT.

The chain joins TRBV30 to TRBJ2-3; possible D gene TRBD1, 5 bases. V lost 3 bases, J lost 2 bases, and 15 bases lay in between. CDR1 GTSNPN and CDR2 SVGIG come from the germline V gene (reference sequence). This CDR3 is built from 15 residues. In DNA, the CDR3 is TGTGCCTGGAGAGCAGGGCCCACCTTCACAGATACGCAGTATTTT. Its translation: CAWRAGPTFTDTQYF.

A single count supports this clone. For the CDR3, the DNA is TGTGCCAGCAGCGTAACATTAGGACAGACCTACAATGAGCAGTTCTTC. Translation gives CASSVTLGQTYNEQFF. This chain connects TRBV9 to TRBJ2-1, with D maybe TRBD1 (6 bases). The germline V gene has CDR1 SGDLS and CDR2 YYNGEE. The CDR3 totals 16 residues. Trimming pared 1 base from V and 2 bases from J, leaving 13 bases between.

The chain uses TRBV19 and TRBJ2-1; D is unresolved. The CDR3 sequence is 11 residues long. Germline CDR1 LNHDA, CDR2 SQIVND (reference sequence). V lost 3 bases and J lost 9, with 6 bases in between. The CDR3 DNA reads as TGTGCCAGTAGTATCAGTCTTGAGCAGTTCTTC. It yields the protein CASSISLEQFF.

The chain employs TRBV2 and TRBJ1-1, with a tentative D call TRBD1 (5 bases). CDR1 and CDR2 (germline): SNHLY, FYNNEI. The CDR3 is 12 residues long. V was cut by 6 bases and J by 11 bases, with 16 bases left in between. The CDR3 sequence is CASRYRSSGAFF. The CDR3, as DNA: TGTGCCAGCAGGTACAGGAGCTCAGGGGCTTTCTTT.

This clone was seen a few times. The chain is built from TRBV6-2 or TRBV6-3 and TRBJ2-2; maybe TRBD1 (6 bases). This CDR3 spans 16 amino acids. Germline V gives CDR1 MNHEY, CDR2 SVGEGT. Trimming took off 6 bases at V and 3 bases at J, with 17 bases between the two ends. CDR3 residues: CASSDTTRGDTGELFF. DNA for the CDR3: TGTGCCAGCAGCGATACGACCAGGGGTGACACCGGGGAGCTGTTTTTT.

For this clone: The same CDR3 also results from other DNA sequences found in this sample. The DNA for the CDR3 is TGTGCCAGCAGCCTACTAGCGGGGGGATCCTACGAGCAGTACTTC. Protein product: CASSLLAGGSYEQYF. The J gene is TRBJ2-7, the V gene TRBV6-5, with 12 bases that match TRBD2. CDR1 and CDR2 from the germline V gene are MNHEY and SVGAGI. Germline trimming cut 6 bases from V and 1 base from J; bases unmatched to any gene: 4. This CDR3 has 15 residues.

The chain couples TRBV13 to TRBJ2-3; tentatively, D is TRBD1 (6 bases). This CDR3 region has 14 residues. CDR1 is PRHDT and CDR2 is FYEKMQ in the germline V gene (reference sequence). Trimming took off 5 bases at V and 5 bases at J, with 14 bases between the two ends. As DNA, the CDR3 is TGTGCCAGCAGCACCAGGGGTCGCGGAGATACGCAGTATTTT. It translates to CASSTRGRGDTQYF. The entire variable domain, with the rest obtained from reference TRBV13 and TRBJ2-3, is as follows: AAGVIQSPRHLIKEKRETATLKCYPIPRHDTVYWYQQGPGQDPQFLISFYEKMQSDKGSIPDRFSAQQFSDYHSELNMSSLELGDSALYFCASSTRGRGDTQYFGPGTRLTVL.

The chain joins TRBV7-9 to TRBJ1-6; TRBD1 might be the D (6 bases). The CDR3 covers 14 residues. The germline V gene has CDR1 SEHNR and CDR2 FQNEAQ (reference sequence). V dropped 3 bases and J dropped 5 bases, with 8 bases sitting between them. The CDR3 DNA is TGTGCCAGCAGCTTCAGGGGCGATAATTCACCCCTCCACTTT. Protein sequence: CASSFRGDNSPLHF.

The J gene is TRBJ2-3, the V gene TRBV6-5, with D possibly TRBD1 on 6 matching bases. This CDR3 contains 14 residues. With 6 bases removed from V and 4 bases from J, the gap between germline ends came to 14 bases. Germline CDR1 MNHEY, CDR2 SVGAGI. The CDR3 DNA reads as TGTGCCAGCAGATGGAGAAAGGGGGCAGATACGCAGTATTTT. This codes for CASRWRKGADTQYF.